These 18 T cell receptor beta chains share one sample of origin, sequenced in a study of blood T cell repertoires in COVID-19 (dated by TCRdb to about 2020). To prepare the library, the immunoSEQ multiplex PCR assay was applied. The table comes from immuneACCESS by way of TCRdb, which keeps in-frame sequences with V and J called. Part of the clones is missing from these tables; in studies checked, under half for an unresolved V gene and the rest for unknown reasons. This sample gives about 430,000 clones in total; over 75% of them show up just once. 1.4% to 1.5% of the sample rests with the top ten. Sequencing was carried out using PBMCs or T cells enriched from blood (not recorded which). These TCRs come from a woman under 30 who had been exposed to COVID-19.

This chain uses TRBV27 with TRBJ2-5; 7 bases map to TRBD1. V lost 2 bases and J lost 5; bases outside the gene matches: 20. CDR3 length: 19 amino acids. Per germline, CDR1 MNHEY and CDR2 SMNVEV (reference sequence). DNA for the CDR3: TGTGCCAGCAGTTTAGTATTAGGGGTTGTCAGGGGGACGGGCGAGACCCAGTACTTC. Protein product: CASSLVLGVVRGTGETQYF.

This rearrangement joins TRBV3-1 (or the pseudogene TRBV3-2) to TRBJ1-1, with D possibly TRBD1 on 6 matching bases. This CDR3 has 15 amino acids. The V and J ends lost 6 bases and 1 base respectively, with 15 bases between them. Germline V gene sequence: CDR1 LGHDT, CDR2 YNNKEL (reference sequence). CDR3 protein: CASRPSGTSNTEAFF. The CDR3 DNA follows: TGTGCCAGCAGGCCTTCCGGGACATCGAACACTGAAGCTTTCTTT.

This chain connects TRBV27 to TRBJ2-2; D call uncertain. CDR3 size: 16 residues. The germline CDR1 and CDR2 sequences are MNHEY and SMNVEV (reference sequence). V lost 1 base, J lost 0 bases, and 9 bases lay in between. As DNA, the CDR3 is TGTGCCAGCAGTTTATTTGTAATCGCGAACACCGGGGAGCTGTTTTTT. Translation gives CASSLFVIANTGELFF.

The chain carries TRBV19 and TRBJ1-6; D call uncertain. CDR1 and CDR2 (germline): LNHDA, SQIVND (reference sequence). Trimming cost V 6 bases and J 5 bases, with 14 bases left between them. CDR3 length: 15 amino acids. The CDR3 DNA reads TGTGCCAGTAGCAAACGGACTTTAGATAATTCACCCCTCCACTTT. This encodes CASSKRTLDNSPLHF.

The chain uses TRBV29-1 and TRBJ1-4, with D hard to call. The CDR3 length is 11 residues. V gave up 7 bases and J gave up 5 bases, with 8 bases separating them. Germline loops: CDR1 SQVTM, CDR2 ANQGSEA. CDR3 loop: CSGRQNEKLFF. Written as DNA, the CDR3 is TGCAGCGGGCGGCAGAATGAAAAACTGTTTTTT.

The chain links TRBV6-5 to TRBJ2-5, with D tentatively TRBD1 (5 bases). The CDR3 is made up of 13 amino acids. Germline-derived CDR1 and CDR2 are MNHEY and SVGAGI. V lost 4 bases and J 3 bases, leaving 9 bases between the germline ends. CDR3 residues: CASSWGNKETQYF. The DNA of the CDR3 is TGTGCCAGCAGTTGGGGCAACAAAGAGACCCAGTACTTC.

The gene calls are TRBV5-1 and TRBJ2-7, with a possible D match to TRBD1 (6 bases). CDR3 length equals 14 residues. Per the germline V gene, CDR1 is SGHRS and CDR2 is YFSETQ. V gave up 5 bases and J gave up 3 bases, with 15 bases separating them. This CDR3 reads CASSRGTLSYEQYF. The DNA of the CDR3 is TGCGCCAGCAGTCGAGGGACACTCAGCTACGAGCAGTACTTC.

This chain uses TRBV19 with TRBJ2-5, with 11 bases that match TRBD2. J gave up 4 bases and V 5 bases, and 9 bases lay outside the gene matches. CDR3 length: 16 amino acids. Per the germline V gene, CDR1 is LNHDA and CDR2 is SQIVND (reference sequence). CDR3 loop: CASSSRLAGRGETQYF. In DNA, the CDR3 is TGTGCCAGTAGTTCCAGACTAGCGGGACGGGGAGAGACCCAGTACTTC. Variable domain in full (rest from reference TRBV19 and TRBJ2-5): DGGITQSPKYLFRKEGQNVTLSCEQNLNHDAMYWYRQDPGQGLRLIYYSQIVNDFQKGDIAEGYSVSREKKESFPLTVTSAQKNPTAFYLCASSSRLAGRGETQYFGPGTRLLVL.

The rearrangement joins TRBV20-1 to TRBJ1-1; the D gene is possibly TRBD1 (6 bases). Germline CDR1 DFQATT, CDR2 SNEGSKA (reference sequence). The CDR3 covers 14 residues. V was pared by 3 bases and J by 1 base, with 12 bases between. The CDR3 sequence: CSASLGATNTEAFF. The CDR3 DNA is TGCAGTGCTAGTTTGGGGGCCACGAACACTGAAGCTTTCTTT.

With respect to this clone: The same CDR3 can be traced to other DNA sequences in this sample. The rearrangement links TRBV5-1 to TRBJ2-5; no clear D. The CDR3 totals 11 residues. The germline CDR1 and CDR2 sequences are SGHRS and YFSETQ. V was cut by 4 bases and J by 1 base, with 2 bases left in between. CDR3: CASSLQETQYF. Written as DNA, the CDR3 is TGCGCCAGCAGCCTCCAAGAGACCCAGTACTTC. Full variable domain (outside the CDR3, taken from reference TRBV5-1 and TRBJ2-5): KAGVTQTPRYLIKTRGQQVTLSCSPISGHRSVSWYQQTPGQGLQFLFEYFSETQRNKGNFPGRFSGRQFSNSRSEMNVSTLELGDSALYLCASSLQETQYFGPGTRLLVL.

The chain recombines TRBV23-1 with TRBJ1-5; possibly TRBD1 for D (5 bases). TRBV23-1 is an open reading frame whose function is uncertain. Trimming took 4 bases from V and 5 from J, leaving 15 bases between them. The CDR3 sequence is 15 residues long. CDR3 region: CASSPHQGSHQPQHF. CDR3 bases: TGCGCCAGCAGTCCCCACCAGGGTTCCCATCAGCCCCAGCATTTT.

The chain employs TRBV7-9 and TRBJ1-5; D call uncertain. Germline V gene data show CDR1 as SEHNR and CDR2 as FQNEAQ (reference sequence). This CDR3 has 14 residues. Trimming took off 5 bases at V and 4 bases at J, with 12 bases between the two ends. CDR3 region: CASSRLDGNQPQHF. CDR3 sequence (DNA): TGTGCCAGCAGCCGACTTGACGGGAATCAGCCCCAGCATTTT.

This chain connects TRBV12-5 to TRBJ2-3; tentative D call: TRBD1 (6 bases). Deletions cut 1 base from V and 3 bases from J, with 14 bases between. The CDR3 runs 16 residues. Germline CDR1 reads LGHNT; CDR2 reads FRNRAP. CDR3 loop: CASGLARLQGTDTQYF. In nucleotides, the CDR3 is TGTGCTAGTGGTTTGGCCAGACTACAGGGAACAGATACGCAGTATTTT.

The chain joins TRBV9 to TRBJ1-2, with 7 bases identical to TRBD1. This CDR3 contains 14 residues. V shed 3 bases and J 0 bases; nucleotides not matched to a gene: 2. Germline V gives CDR1 SGDLS, CDR2 YYNGEE. Here the CDR3 DNA reads TGTGCCAGCAGCGATGGGACAGCTAACTATGGCTACACCTTC. Translated: CASSDGTANYGYTF.

The chain couples TRBV11-3 to TRBJ2-2, with TRBD2 identical over 9 bases. The CDR3 sequence is 16 residues long. Trimming took 2 bases from V and 6 from J; bases not matched to a gene: 7. CDR1 and CDR2 from the germline V gene are SGHNT and YENEEA. The CDR3 reads CASSLRGLAGSGELFF. CDR3 nucleotides: TGTGCCAGCAGCTTAAGAGGGCTAGCGGGATCCGGGGAGCTGTTTTTT.

V gene TRBV7-2 combines with J gene TRBJ2-2; 7 bases are shared with TRBD2. From germline, CDR1 is SGHTA and CDR2 FQGNSA. The CDR3 extends over 15 amino acids. V lost 8 bases and J lost 6; bases outside the gene matches: 12. The CDR3 DNA reads as TGTGCCAGCTCCGCGGGCGGGGGTATAGCCGGGGAGCTGTTTTTT. Translated, it gives CASSAGGGIAGELFF.

This clone appeared a few times. V and J are TRBV2 and TRBJ1-4; D unresolved. CDR1 is SNHLY and CDR2 is FYNNEI in the germline V gene. V gave up 4 bases and J gave up 8 bases, with 14 bases separating them. This CDR3 contains 14 residues. This chain's CDR3 is CASSGLVGEEKLFF. The CDR3, as DNA: TGTGCCAGCAGTGGGCTAGTGGGAGAAGAAAAACTGTTTTTT.

The chain combines TRBV7-6 with TRBJ1-4; 7 bases fit TRBD1. CDR3 length: 17 residues. Germline V gives CDR1 SGHVS, CDR2 FNYEAQ. Trimming cost V 4 bases and J 8 bases; bases outside gene matches: 16. CDR3 in amino acids: CASSSTHNRGLNEKLFF. The CDR3 DNA sequence: TGTGCCAGCAGCTCCACACATAACAGGGGTTTAAACGAAAAACTGTTTTTT.